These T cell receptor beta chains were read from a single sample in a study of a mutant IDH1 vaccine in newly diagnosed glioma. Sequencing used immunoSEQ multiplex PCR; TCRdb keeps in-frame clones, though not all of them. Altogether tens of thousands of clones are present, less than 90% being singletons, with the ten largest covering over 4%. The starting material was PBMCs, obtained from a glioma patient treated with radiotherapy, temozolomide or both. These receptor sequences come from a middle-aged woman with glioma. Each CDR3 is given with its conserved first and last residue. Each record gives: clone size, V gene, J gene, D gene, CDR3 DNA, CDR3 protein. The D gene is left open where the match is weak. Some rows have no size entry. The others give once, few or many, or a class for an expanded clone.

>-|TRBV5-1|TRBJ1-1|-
TGCGCCAGCAACGACAGGCCCCAAGGGACTGAAGCTTTCTTT
CASNDRPQGTEAFF
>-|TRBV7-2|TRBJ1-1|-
TGTGCCAGCAGCTTAGTTGGCGGATTGAACACTGAAGCTTTCTTT
CASSLVGGLNTEAFF
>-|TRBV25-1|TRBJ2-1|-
TGTGCCAGCAGTTCCCACAGATTGGGCGTGGATGAGCAGTTCTTC
CASSSHRLGVDEQFF
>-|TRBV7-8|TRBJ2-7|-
TGTGCCAGCAGCTCGGGGTCTAACGAGCAGTACTTC
CASSSGSNEQYF
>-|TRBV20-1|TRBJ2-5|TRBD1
TGCAGTGCTCAGGGGGCGGGGACCCAGTACTTC
CSAQGAGTQYF
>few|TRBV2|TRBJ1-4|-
TGTGCCAGCAGTGGCTCCAGGGGTGGTAATGAAAAACTGTTTTTT
CASSGSRGGNEKLFF
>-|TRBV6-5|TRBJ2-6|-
TGTGCCAGCAGTTACTCCAGCCAGTCTGGGGCCAACGTCCTGACTTTC
CASSYSSQSGANVLTF
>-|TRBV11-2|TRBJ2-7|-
TGTGCCAGCAGGCCAGGGGGGGCCTACGAGCAGTACTTC
CASRPGGAYEQYF
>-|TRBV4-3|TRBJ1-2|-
TGCGCCAGCAGCCTCAGCGGGGGACCCTATGGCTACACCTTC
CASSLSGGPYGYTF
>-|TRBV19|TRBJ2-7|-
TGTGCCAGTAGCGGGGCGAGATACGAGCAGTACTTC
CASSGARYEQYF
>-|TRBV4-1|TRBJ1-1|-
TGCGCCAGCAGCCAAGGTCATTCGGCCAAGAACACTGAAGCTTTCTTT
CASSQGHSAKNTEAFF
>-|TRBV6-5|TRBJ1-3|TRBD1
TGTGCCAGCAGTTACGGAAACAGGGGGACCGGAAACACCATATATTTT
CASSYGNRGTGNTIYF
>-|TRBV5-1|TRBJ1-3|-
TGCGCCAGCAGCTTGTTACAGCGGAACTCTGGAAACACCATATATTTT
CASSLLQRNSGNTIYF
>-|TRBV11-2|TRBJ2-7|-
TGTGCCAGCAGACCGAGCGGAACCTACGAGCAGTACTTC
CASRPSGTYEQYF
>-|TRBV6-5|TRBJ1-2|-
TGTGCCAGCAGACGCAAAGGAGGGCATGGCTACACCTTC
CASRRKGGHGYTF
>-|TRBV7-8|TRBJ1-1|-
TGTGCCAGCAGCCCAAACAGTCTGAACACTGAAGCTTTCTTT
CASSPNSLNTEAFF
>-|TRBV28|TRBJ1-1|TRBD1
TGTGCCAGCAGTTTTGGGGACAGGCACAACACTGAAGCTTTCTTT
CASSFGDRHNTEAFF
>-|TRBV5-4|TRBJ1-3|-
TGTGCCAGCAGCGCTCGGGGTCGGGGAAACACCATATATTTT
CASSARGRGNTIYF
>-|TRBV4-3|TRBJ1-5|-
TGCGCCAGCAGCCAAGAACCTGGCCCCCAGCGGCCCCAGCATTTT
CASSQEPGPQRPQHF
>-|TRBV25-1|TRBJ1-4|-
TGTGCCAGCAATCGGGACATAGAAGAAAAACTGTTTTTT
CASNRDIEEKLFF
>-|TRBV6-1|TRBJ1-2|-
TGTGCCAGCAGAGTGAGGGACCCCTATGGCTACACCTTC
CASRVRDPYGYTF
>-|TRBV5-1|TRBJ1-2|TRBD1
TGCGCCAGCAGCTTGGCACAGGGGGACTATGGCTACACCTTC
CASSLAQGDYGYTF
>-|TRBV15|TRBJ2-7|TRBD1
TGTGCCACCAGCAGAGATACGAGACAGGGGGCCGGCGAGCAGTACTTC
CATSRDTRQGAGEQYF
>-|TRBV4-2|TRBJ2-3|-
TGTGCCAGCAGCCAATCGTATACGCAGTATTTT
CASSQSYTQYF
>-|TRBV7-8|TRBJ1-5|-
TGTGCCAGCAGCTTAGAGGGGACGAGGATCGGTCAGCCCCAGCATTTT
CASSLEGTRIGQPQHF
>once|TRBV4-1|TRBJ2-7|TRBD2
TGCGCCAGCAGCCAAGTGCGCGCGGGAGCCCAGTACTTC
CASSQVRAGAQYF
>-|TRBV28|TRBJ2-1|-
TGTGCCAGCGCCTTTAGTACAGGGCAGTTCTTC
CASAFSTGQFF
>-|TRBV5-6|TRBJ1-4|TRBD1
TGTGCCAGCAGCCCGGGACAGAGAAATGAAAAACTGTTTTTT
CASSPGQRNEKLFF
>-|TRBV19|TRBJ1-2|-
TGTGCCAGTTGGGGCCAGGGGTCGCCTAACTATGGCTACACCTTC
CASWGQGSPNYGYTF
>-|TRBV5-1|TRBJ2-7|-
TGCGCCAGCAGCTTGGCCGGGGCGGGCGACCGGGAGCAGTACTTC
CASSLAGAGDREQYF
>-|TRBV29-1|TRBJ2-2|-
TGCAGCGTTTTCGGTTTTGGCGGGGAGCTGTTTTTT
CSVFGFGGELFF
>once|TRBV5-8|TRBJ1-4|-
TGTGCCAGCAGCTTGGTAGCGGAAAAACTGTTTTTT
CASSLVAEKLFF
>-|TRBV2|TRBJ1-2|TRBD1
TGTGCCAGCAACGGACAGGGGGGCGGGAGAGGCTACACCTTC
CASNGQGGGRGYTF
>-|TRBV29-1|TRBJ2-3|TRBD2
TGCAGCGTTGGGGGGACTAGCGGGAGAAGGGATACGCAGTATTTT
CSVGGTSGRRDTQYF
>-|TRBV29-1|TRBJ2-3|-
TGCAGCGTGCAACAGCCTACAGATACGCAGTATTTT
CSVQQPTDTQYF
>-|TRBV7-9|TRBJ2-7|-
TGTGCCAGCAGCTTTGATGCTACCACCCCCTACGAGCAGTACTTC
CASSFDATTPYEQYF
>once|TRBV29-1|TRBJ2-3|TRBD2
TGCAGCGTCCTGACTAGCGGGAGCCCCTTTAGCATCGGATCCACGCAGTATTTT
CSVLTSGSPFSIGSTQYF
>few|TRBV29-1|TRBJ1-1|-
TGCAGCGTTGACATGACAGCGTCGAACACTGAAGCTTTCTTT
CSVDMTASNTEAFF
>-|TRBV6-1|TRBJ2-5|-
TGTGCCAGCAGTGTAGGACTGTCGGAGACCCAGTACTTC
CASSVGLSETQYF
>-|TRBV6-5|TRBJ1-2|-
TGTGCCAGCAGTTACTCAGTACTTAACTATGGCTACACCTTC
CASSYSVLNYGYTF